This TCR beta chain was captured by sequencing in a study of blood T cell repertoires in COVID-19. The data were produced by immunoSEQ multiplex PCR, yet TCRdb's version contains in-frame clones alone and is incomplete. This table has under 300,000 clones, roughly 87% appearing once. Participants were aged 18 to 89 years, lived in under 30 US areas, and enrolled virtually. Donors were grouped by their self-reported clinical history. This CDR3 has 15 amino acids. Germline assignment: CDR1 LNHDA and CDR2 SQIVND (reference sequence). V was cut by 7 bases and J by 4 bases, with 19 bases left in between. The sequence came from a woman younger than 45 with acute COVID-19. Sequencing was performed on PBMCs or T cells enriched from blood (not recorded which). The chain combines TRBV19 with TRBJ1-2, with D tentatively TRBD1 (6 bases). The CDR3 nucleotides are TGTGCCAGTATCTCAGGGCCAGGGGATGGCTATGGCTACACCTTC. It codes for CASISGPGDGYGYTF.